The sequence of this TCR beta chain was determined in a study of cytomegalovirus exposure and HLA in healthy donors. With termini counted, the CDR3 has 15 amino acids. Germline loops: CDR1 SEHNR, CDR2 FQNEAQ (reference sequence). PCR employed 60 Vbeta and 13 Jbeta primers. Sequencing used immunoSEQ multiplex PCR; TCRdb keeps in-frame clones, though not all of them. This sample carries tens of thousands of clones, roughly a tenth of them seen once, and the ten largest clones take almost 25%. A word on this clone: No conserved phenylalanine or tryptophan ends this CDR3, so it is likely a read error. The DNA is left out, because the CDR3 cannot be placed on it with certainty; the CDR3 is given as TCRdb lists it. This same CDR3 is encoded by further DNA sequences in the sample.

The rearrangement uses TRBV7-9 and TRBJ2-2; no check of the table's D call, TRBD1, against the DNA was made. The sequence was collected from a man aged 55-75 years in good health and CMV-seropositive. Sequencing was performed on PBMCs. CDR3 loop: CASSLGGRPTGEMFL.